The source of this TCR beta chain is a study of T cell clonotyping in hematopoietic cell transplantation. Germline V gene lookup returns CDR1 LNHDA and CDR2 SQIVND (reference sequence). Losses at the gene ends were 3 bases for V and 4 bases for J; bases not matched to a gene: 2. CDR3 size: 14 residues. Points from the study as a whole: After transplant, recipient diversity fell while pathologically expanded clonotypes grew through day 180. Without cell sorting, CD4 versus CD8 contributions remain unresolved. Few recipient clonotypes overlapped donors; over 95% were de novo at given depth.

Recipient blood drawn about 28 days pretransplant and days 30, 100, 180 after. With regard to this clone: Antigen specificity is unknown.

TCRdb keeps only in-frame clones here, not all; method: immunoSEQ multiplex PCR. The table shows under 5,000 clones, with around three quarters occurring only once. This clonotype was sampled from a male patient aged 60-69 years who had an allogeneic stem cell transplant, so the T cells may come from the graft donor. Some clones in this sample may be carry-over from other donors' samples. This rearrangement joins TRBV19 to TRBJ2-5; 10 nucleotides align to TRBD2. This specimen was PBMCs, taken 100 days after allogeneic stem cell transplant. CDR3 in amino acids: CASSMGLATETQYF. The CDR3 region has the DNA TGTGCCAGTAGTATGGGACTAGCGACAGAGACCCAGTACTTC.